This entry features one TCR beta chain sequence. The antigen remains unidentified. This sample stems from a study of shared clonotypes between healthy human individuals. Whole-study findings and limits: Memory subsets had estimated richness that was generally smaller than that of naive subsets.

The method was immunoSEQ multiplex PCR; TCRdb's version includes in-frame clones alone and lacks a portion of them. The table has about 2.3 million clones, around 92% seen once; the top ten hold approximately 0.39%. J was trimmed by 5 bases and V by 5 bases; bases with no gene match: 3. This CDR3 is built from 12 residues. Germline CDR1 GTSNPN, CDR2 SVGIG (reference sequence). J is TRBJ2-4 and V is TRBV30; 7 nucleotides match TRBD1. What was sequenced was naive CD4+ T cells from PBMCs. Subset here: CD45RA+ positively selected. The receptor was isolated from a man between 18 and 35 years old in good health. Some clones in this sample may be carry-over from other donors' samples. The CDR3 sequence is CAWDTGENIQYF. CDR3 DNA sequence: TGTGCCTGGGATACAGGGGAAAACATTCAGTACTTC.